Sequencing of this TCR beta chain was carried out in a study of post-analysis software for immune sequencing data. Study details: Disease courses included relapsing-remitting, secondary progressive and progressive-relapsing multiple sclerosis.

The CDR3 runs to 21 residues. Unmatched junction bases numbered 18, after V lost 3 bases and J lost 0 bases. The germline V gene has CDR1 SGHAT and CDR2 FQNNGV. The study, taken as a whole, reports: Same-batch preparations were strongly co-clustered by F measure. Comparison of patients with controls showed 4 to 6 TRBV segments more frequent in patients, TRBV5-6, TRBV5-1 and TRBV20-1 among them. Multiple sclerosis patients had significantly lower normalized Chao1 diversity than controls.

Included in the TCR beta cDNA libraries were unique molecular identifiers. T cells numbering about 0.95 to 11 million gave rise to about 490,000 cDNA molecules. TCRdb reprocessed the PCR reads with MiXCR, giving one entry per CDR3 protein. The table shows about 500,000 distinct CDR3 sequences, with around 40% occurring only once. This clonotype was picked up a small number of times. The antigen is unknown. The sequenced material came from blood. The sequence was collected from a girl aged 10-17 years with multiple sclerosis. The chain joins TRBV11-2 to TRBJ2-7; 12 bases line up with TRBD2. CDR3 sequence: CASSFPDRRTKGLAGSYEQYF. The CDR3 nucleotides read TGTGCCAGCAGCTTCCCGGACAGGAGGACTAAGGGACTAGCGGGCTCCTACGAGCAGTACTTC.